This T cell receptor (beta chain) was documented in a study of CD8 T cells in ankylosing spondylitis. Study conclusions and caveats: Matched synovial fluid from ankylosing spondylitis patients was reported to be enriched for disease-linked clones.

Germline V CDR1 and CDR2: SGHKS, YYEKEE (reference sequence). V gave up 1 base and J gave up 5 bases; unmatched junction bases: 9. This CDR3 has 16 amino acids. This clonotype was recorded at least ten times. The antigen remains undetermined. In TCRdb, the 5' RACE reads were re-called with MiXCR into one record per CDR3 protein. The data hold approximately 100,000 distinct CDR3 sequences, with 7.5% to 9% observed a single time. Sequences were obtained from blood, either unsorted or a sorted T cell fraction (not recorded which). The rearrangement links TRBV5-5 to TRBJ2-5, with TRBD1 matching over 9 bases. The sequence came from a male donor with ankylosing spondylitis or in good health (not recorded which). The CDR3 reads CASSLTGGGVLETQYF. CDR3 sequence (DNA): TGTGCCAGCAGCTTGACAGGGGGCGGGGTATTGGAGACCCAGTACTTC.